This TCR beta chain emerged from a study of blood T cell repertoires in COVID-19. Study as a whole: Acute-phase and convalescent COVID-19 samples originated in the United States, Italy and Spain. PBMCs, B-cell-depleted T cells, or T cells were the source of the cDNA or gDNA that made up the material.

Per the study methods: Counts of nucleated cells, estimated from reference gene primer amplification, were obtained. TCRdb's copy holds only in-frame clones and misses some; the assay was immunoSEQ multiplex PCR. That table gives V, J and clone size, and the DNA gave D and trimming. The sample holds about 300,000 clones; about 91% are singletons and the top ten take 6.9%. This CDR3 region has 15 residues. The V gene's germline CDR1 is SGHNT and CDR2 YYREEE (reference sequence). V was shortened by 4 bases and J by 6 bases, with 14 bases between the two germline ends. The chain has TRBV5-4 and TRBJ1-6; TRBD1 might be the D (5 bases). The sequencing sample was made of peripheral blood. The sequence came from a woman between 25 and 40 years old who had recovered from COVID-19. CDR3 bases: TGTGCCAGCAGCGGGGGGGGAAGGGGTAATTCACCCCTCCACTTT. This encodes CASSGGGRGNSPLHF.